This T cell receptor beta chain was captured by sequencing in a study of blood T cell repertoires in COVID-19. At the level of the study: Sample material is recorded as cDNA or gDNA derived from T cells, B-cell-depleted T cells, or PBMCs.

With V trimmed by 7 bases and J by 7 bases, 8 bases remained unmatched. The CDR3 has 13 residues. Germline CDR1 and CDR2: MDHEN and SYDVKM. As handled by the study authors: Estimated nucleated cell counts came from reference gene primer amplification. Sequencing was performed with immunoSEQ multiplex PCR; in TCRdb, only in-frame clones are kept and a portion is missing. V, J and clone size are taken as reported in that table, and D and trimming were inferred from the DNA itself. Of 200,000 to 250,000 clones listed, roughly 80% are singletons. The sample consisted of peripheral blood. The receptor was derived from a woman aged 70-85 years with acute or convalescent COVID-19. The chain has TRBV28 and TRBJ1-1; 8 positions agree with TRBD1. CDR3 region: CASKKDRAGEAFF. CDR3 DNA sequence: TGTGCCAGCAAAAAGGACAGGGCGGGTGAAGCTTTCTTT.